The clone carrying this T cell receptor (beta chain) was seen a single time. Antigen unknown. Both 60 Vbeta primers and 13 Jbeta primers went into the PCR. Method: immunoSEQ multiplex PCR; TCRdb's copy keeps in-frame clones and lacks some. Among about 140,000 clones listed, 76% were seen once. The data are from a study of cytomegalovirus exposure and HLA in healthy donors. Study observations and caveats: Looking again later, the authors saw that most CMV-associated TCR beta chains seemed HLA-restricted. Reportedly, HLA-A and HLA-B alleles of most subjects were accurately predicted from TCR beta. Later analysis revealed greater clonal expansion in HLA-associated TCR beta chains than in equally common others.

The CDR3 loop spans 15 amino acids. Germline lookup yields CDR1 SGHDN and CDR2 FVKESK. With V trimmed by 4 bases and J by 8 bases, 7 bases remained unmatched. The specimen was PBMCs. This clonotype originated in a man aged 35 to 55 in good health and CMV-seronegative. This chain connects TRBV14 to TRBJ2-1; 11 bases are shared with TRBD1. The CDR3 here is CASSPRDRGFDEQFF. CDR3 DNA: TGTGCCAGCAGCCCTCGGGACAGGGGGTTCGATGAGCAGTTCTTC.